This TCR beta chain was sequenced for a study of T-cell reconstitution after alpha-beta-depleted transplantation in children. Study-wide findings and caveats: Reported findings indicate that, about two months after transplant, alpha-beta T cells came from several hundred expanded clones, which were derived from non-depleted graft cells. Counts and diversity of T cells one year after transplant came mostly from newly produced T cells. Surviving thymic progenitors and recipient T cells were the source of high TCRbeta diversity at day 60 in some patients.

CDR1 SQVTM and CDR2 ANQGSEA come from the germline V gene. The CDR3 is made up of 11 amino acids. With 6 bases removed from V and 3 bases from J, the gap between germline ends came to 9 bases. In its sample, this clonotype was seen a few times. Its antigen is as yet unknown. Preparation of the TCRbeta library used unique molecular identifiers. TCRdb redid the calling of the PCR reads with MiXCR, one entry per CDR3 protein. The data hold fewer than 750,000 distinct CDR3 sequences, with roughly 30% observed a single time. The chain employs TRBV29-1 and TRBJ2-7, with D uncertain. The sample was PBMCs, taken before TCRalphabeta/CD19-depleted stem cell transplant. The sequence came from a boy under three years old with Wiskott-Aldrich syndrome, due to receive a stem cell transplant. CDR3 in DNA: TGCAGCGTCGCGACACACTACGAGCAGTACTTC. It translates to CSVATHYEQYF.